A single sample gave rise to the 31 T cell receptor beta chains below, sequenced in a study of blood T cell repertoires in COVID-19. Using immunoSEQ multiplex PCR, the repertoire was profiled, and TCRdb retains in-frame clones only, with some absent. The profile shows approximately 280,000 clones, around 90% of them singletons. The sequenced sample was peripheral blood. The receptors shown here come from a man between 45 and 60 years old with acute or convalescent COVID-19.

The V and J genes are TRBV7-2 and TRBJ2-2; D unclear. Germline V gene data show CDR1 as SGHTA and CDR2 as FQGNSA. This CDR3 comprises 15 residues. V was pared by 3 bases and J by 1 base, with 9 bases between. In DNA form, the CDR3 reads TGTGCCAGCAGCTTGGTACACAGGAACACCGGGGAGCTGTTTTTT. As protein: CASSLVHRNTGELFF.

In its sample, this clone was seen a few times. The chain joins TRBV7-3 to TRBJ1-1, with 11 nucleotides matching TRBD1. This CDR3 contains 14 residues. From germline, CDR1 is SGHTA and CDR2 FQGTGA. Trimming took 8 bases from V and 4 from J; bases not matched to a gene: 6. CDR3 bases: TGTGCCAGCGCAACCGGGACAGGGGGCACTGAAGCTTTCTTT. Residues: CASATGTGGTEAFF.

This chain joins TRBV30 and TRBJ2-5; D remains unclear. The germline gives CDR1 GTSNPN, CDR2 SVGIG (reference sequence). V dropped 0 bases and J dropped 2 bases, with 10 bases sitting between them. This CDR3 is built from 14 residues. For the CDR3, the DNA is TGTGCCTGGAGTGTACCTGGCGGACAAGAGACCCAGTACTTC. As protein: CAWSVPGGQETQYF.

V and J are TRBV6-5 and TRBJ1-5; weak D call: TRBD1 (5 bases). Germline V CDR1 and CDR2: MNHEY, SVGAGI. V was clipped by 5 bases and J by 4 bases, with 15 bases between them. The CDR3 has 15 amino acids. The CDR3 DNA reads TGTGCCAGCAGTATTCACAGGACTATTAATCAGCCCCAGCATTTT. This codes for CASSIHRTINQPQHF.

The rearrangement uses TRBV11-2 and TRBJ2-5; 13 nucleotides agree with TRBD2. CDR1 and CDR2 (germline): SGHAT, FQNNGV. J lost 1 base, V lost 1 base, and 3 bases had no gene match. The length of the CDR3 is 17 residues. For the CDR3, the DNA is TGTGCCAGCAGCTTAGTGGGACTAGCGGGACCCCAAGAGACCCAGTACTTC. Amino acid sequence: CASSLVGLAGPQETQYF. Supplemented by reference TRBV11-2 and TRBJ2-5, the full variable domain reads EAGVAQSPRYKIIEKRQSVAFWCNPISGHATLYWYQQILGQGPKLLIQFQNNGVVDDSQLPKDRFSAERLKGVDSTLKIQPAKLEDSAVYLCASSLVGLAGPQETQYFGPGTRLLVL.

The CDR3 coding sequence is TGCGCCAGCAGCTTGTTCAGCGGGGGGGCCGGAGAGACCCAGTACTTC. Its translation is CASSLFSGGAGETQYF. The chain employs TRBV5-1 and TRBJ2-5, with 10 bases identical to TRBD2. The germline CDR1 and CDR2 sequences are SGHRS and YFSETQ. V shed 1 base and J 4 bases; nucleotides not matched to a gene: 7. This CDR3 is built from 16 residues.

This rearrangement joins TRBV7-8 to TRBJ2-7; 10 nucleotides agree with TRBD1. CDR1 and CDR2 (germline): SGHVS, FQNEAQ. The CDR3 runs 17 residues. Germline trimming cut 5 bases from V and 0 bases from J; bases unmatched to any gene: 10. This CDR3 is CASSRMGTGASSYEQYF. CDR3 DNA sequence: TGTGCCAGCAGCCGGATGGGGACAGGGGCGAGCTCCTACGAGCAGTACTTC.

The V and J genes are TRBV6-5 and TRBJ1-6; D is unresolved. V lost 7 bases, J lost 3 bases, and 7 bases lay in between. The CDR3 is 13 amino acids. Germline V gene sequence: CDR1 MNHEY, CDR2 SVGAGI. CDR3 loop: CASTTSYNSPLHF. As DNA, the CDR3 is TGTGCCAGCACCACCAGCTATAATTCACCCCTCCACTTT.

The V call is TRBV3-1 (or the pseudogene TRBV3-2), the J call TRBJ1-3; D gene uncertain. There are 14 residues in the CDR3. The germline V gene encodes CDR1 LGHDT and CDR2 YNNKEL (reference sequence). Between the trimmed V and J ends, which lost 3 bases and 4 bases, there was a span of 10 bases. For the CDR3, the DNA is TGTGCCAGCAGCCAGCGGGGTGACGGAAACACCATATATTTT. This translates into CASSQRGDGNTIYF.

The chain employs TRBV7-2 and TRBJ1-5; D is unresolved. This CDR3 is 14 amino acids long. V gave up 5 bases and J gave up 3 bases, with 11 bases separating them. Germline V CDR1 and CDR2: SGHTA, FQGNSA. This CDR3 reads CASSLRELNQPQHF. The CDR3 nucleotides read TGTGCCAGCAGCCTTCGGGAGCTCAATCAGCCCCAGCATTTT.

The chain employs TRBV29-1 and TRBJ2-5, with 12 bases lining up with TRBD1. The CDR3 extends over 14 amino acids. CDR1 and CDR2 (germline): SQVTM, ANQGSEA. V shed 4 bases and J 5 bases; nucleotides not matched to a gene: 5. In DNA, the CDR3 is TGCAGCGTTGGAGGGACAGGGGGCGCGGAGACCCAGTACTTC. Its protein product is CSVGGTGGAETQYF. Full variable domain (remainder filled in from reference TRBV29-1 and TRBJ2-5): SAVISQKPSRDICQRGTSLTIQCQVDSQVTMMFWYRQQPGQSLTLIATANQGSEATYESGFVIDKFPISRPNLTFSTLTVSNMSPEDSSIYLCSVGGTGGAETQYFGPGTRLLVL.

V and J are TRBV25-1 and TRBJ1-2; no clear D gene. The germline gives CDR1 MGHDK, CDR2 SYGVNS. V was pared by 2 bases and J by 8 bases, with 9 bases between. The CDR3 extends over 12 amino acids. DNA of the CDR3: TGTGCCAGCAGTGAACGCGGTTGGGGCTACACCTTC. Protein sequence: CASSERGWGYTF.

The CDR3 spells CATLDSYVYEQYF. CDR3 DNA: TGTGCCACCCTCGACAGTTATGTCTACGAGCAGTACTTC. This chain connects TRBV6-5 to TRBJ2-7, with D possibly matching TRBD1 (5 bases). Germline V gene data show CDR1 as MNHEY and CDR2 as SVGAGI. The CDR3 has 13 residues. The V and J ends lost 10 bases and 3 bases respectively, with 16 bases between them.

This chain uses TRBV13 with TRBJ2-1; the D gene is possibly TRBD2 (5 bases). V was trimmed by 4 bases and J by 2 bases, leaving 18 bases between them. Germline lookup yields CDR1 PRHDT and CDR2 FYEKMQ (reference sequence). The CDR3 is 17 residues long. The CDR3 bases are TGTGCCAGCAGCTCGGAGGAGTTGGGCGTCGCCTACAATGAGCAGTTCTTC. Translating it yields CASSSEELGVAYNEQFF.

This clone showed up just a few times. The V call is TRBV18, the J call TRBJ2-1, with TRBD2 matching 10 bases. This CDR3 region has 16 residues. The ends lost 1 base at V and 13 bases at J; junction bases unmatched: 13. Germline V gene data show CDR1 as KGHSH and CDR2 as LQKENI. The CDR3 sequence is CASSPQSPLAGEAQFF. CDR3 DNA: TGTGCCAGCTCACCACAATCCCCCCTAGCGGGGGAGGCCCAGTTCTTC.

V usage is TRBV30 and J usage is TRBJ2-6; 9 positions agree with TRBD1. In germline, CDR1 is GTSNPN, CDR2 SVGIG (reference sequence). The V gene end was trimmed by 3 bases and the J gene end by 0 bases; junction bases not matched to a gene: 12. The CDR3 loop spans 19 amino acids. The CDR3 protein is CAWRLPGQGAFSGANVLTF. Written as DNA, the CDR3 is TGTGCCTGGAGACTACCGGGACAGGGTGCCTTCTCTGGGGCCAACGTCCTGACTTTC.

The V gene is TRBV2, the J gene TRBJ1-1; 7 bases match TRBD1. This CDR3 has 15 amino acids. J lost 6 bases, V lost 3 bases, and 10 bases had no gene match. Germline CDR1 is SNHLY and CDR2 is FYNNEI. CDR3 sequence reads: CASSDDLTGWAEAFF. CDR3 bases: TGTGCCAGCAGTGATGATTTGACAGGGTGGGCTGAAGCTTTCTTT.

The rearrangement joins TRBV7-2 to TRBJ2-7, with 7 positions matching TRBD1. V lost 5 bases to trimming and J lost 3 bases; unmatched junction nucleotides: 7. CDR1 SGHTA and CDR2 FQGNSA come from the germline V gene. The CDR3 length is 14 residues. The CDR3 spells CASSAGAGGYEQYF. CDR3 bases: TGTGCCAGCAGCGCCGGGGCAGGGGGCTACGAGCAGTACTTC.

The chain couples TRBV19 to TRBJ2-3, with D hard to call. The CDR3 spans 14 residues. Germline-derived CDR1 and CDR2 are LNHDA and SQIVND (reference sequence). The V and J ends lost 3 bases and 2 bases respectively, with 9 bases between them. CDR3: CASSISINTDTQYF. The CDR3 DNA reads as TGTGCCAGTAGTATCTCTATTAACACAGATACGCAGTATTTT.

The V and J genes are TRBV19 and TRBJ1-1; tentatively, D is TRBD1 (6 bases). V lost 1 base and J 1 base, leaving 10 bases between the germline ends. The CDR3 totals 15 residues. CDR1 is LNHDA and CDR2 is SQIVND in the germline V gene (reference sequence). In DNA form, the CDR3 reads TGTGCCAGTAGTATAGCCCCACAGGGGAACACTGAAGCTTTCTTT. This gives the protein CASSIAPQGNTEAFF.

The chain recombines TRBV18 with TRBJ1-5; no firm D call. The CDR3 covers 13 residues. Germline V lookup: CDR1 KGHSH, CDR2 LQKENI. The V gene lost 2 bases and the J gene lost 6 bases, with 8 bases spanning the gap. This chain's CDR3 is CASSPSRGQPQHF. In DNA form, the CDR3 reads TGTGCCAGCTCACCATCTCGGGGTCAGCCCCAGCATTTT.

The chain uses TRBV5-5 and TRBJ2-7; 7 nucleotides align to TRBD2. The CDR3 covers 15 residues. V shed 3 bases and J 2 bases; nucleotides not matched to a gene: 8. Germline CDR1 is SGHKS and CDR2 is YYEKEE (reference sequence). CDR3 coding DNA: TGTGCCAGCAGCTCCGGGGGGACCGCCACCTACGAGCAGTACTTC. Its protein is CASSSGGTATYEQYF.

This clone was detected only a few times. The chain recombines TRBV27 with TRBJ1-1; TRBD1 is a possible D gene (6 bases). Germline loops: CDR1 MNHEY, CDR2 SMNVEV (reference sequence). V was clipped by 6 bases and J by 6 bases, with 14 bases between them. The CDR3 is 13 amino acids. The CDR3 here is CASSTTGPAEAFF. The CDR3 DNA reads TGTGCCAGCAGCACCACAGGGCCCGCTGAAGCTTTCTTT.

Concerning this clone itself: Other nucleotide sequences from this sample produce the same CDR3. V and J are TRBV5-6 and TRBJ1-2; TRBD1 might be the D (5 bases). Germline values: CDR1 SGHDT, CDR2 YYEEEE. This CDR3 contains 13 residues. V lost 1 base, J lost 6 bases, and 10 bases lay in between. Here the CDR3 DNA reads TGTGCCAGCAGCTTGCGGCAGGGCGATGGCTACACCTTC. Protein sequence: CASSLRQGDGYTF. Full variable domain (outside the CDR3, taken from reference TRBV5-6 and TRBJ1-2): DAGVTQSPTHLIKTRGQQVTLRCSPKSGHDTVSWYQQALGQGPQFIFQYYEEEERQRGNFPDRFSGHQFPNYSSELNVNALLLGDSALYLCASSLRQGDGYTFGSGTRLTVV.

The sample holds a few counts of this clone. The rearrangement joins TRBV9 to TRBJ2-3; TRBD1 might be the D (7 bases). This CDR3 is built from 16 residues. The germline V gene has CDR1 SGDLS and CDR2 YYNGEE. Trimming took off 4 bases at V and 4 bases at J, with 19 bases between the two ends. CDR3 loop: CASSPTPGGHADTQYF. DNA of the CDR3: TGTGCCAGCAGCCCAACTCCAGGGGGGCATGCAGATACGCAGTATTTT.

The chain has TRBV14 and TRBJ1-2, with 9 nucleotides matching TRBD1. CDR1 is SGHDN, CDR2 FVKESK, per germline. V was pared by 4 bases and J by 5 bases, with 8 bases of the junction left unmatched. The CDR3 totals 15 residues. In DNA, the CDR3 is TGTGCCAGCAGCCTCCAGACAGGGGGAGCATATGGCTACACCTTC. Translated, it gives CASSLQTGGAYGYTF.

V is TRBV7-8 and J is TRBJ2-7; 9 bases map to TRBD2. Germline trimming cut 0 bases from V and 5 bases from J; bases unmatched to any gene: 8. CDR3 size: 16 residues. Germline V gives CDR1 SGHVS, CDR2 FQNEAQ. CDR3 in DNA: TGTGCCAGCAGCTTAGCGGGTTCGAGCGGGAGGAACGAGCAGTACTTC. Its protein product is CASSLAGSSGRNEQYF.

The chain is built from TRBV7-2 and TRBJ2-5; the D is unclear. Germline CDR1 is SGHTA and CDR2 is FQGNSA. Trimming pared 3 bases from V and 0 bases from J, leaving 8 bases between. The CDR3 extends over 14 amino acids. The CDR3 loop is CASSLSRNQETQYF. CDR3 nucleotide sequence: TGTGCCAGCAGCTTGAGCCGAAACCAAGAGACCCAGTACTTC.

The V and J genes are TRBV13 and TRBJ1-4, with D unclear. CDR1 is PRHDT and CDR2 is FYEKMQ in the germline V gene (reference sequence). Trimming removed 2 bases at V and 5 bases at J, with 12 bases between. This CDR3 comprises 15 residues. CDR3 DNA: TGTGCCAGCAGCTTACACGGGAAAAGAAATGAAAAACTGTTTTTT. Translation gives CASSLHGKRNEKLFF.

The chain uses TRBV5-6 and TRBJ2-3; tentative D call: TRBD2 (5 bases). The CDR3 spans 15 residues. Germline values: CDR1 SGHDT, CDR2 YYEEEE. V lost 5 bases, J lost 4 bases, and 17 bases lay in between. The CDR3, as DNA: TGTGCCAGCAGTCTCCCGACTATCCTCTCAGATACGCAGTATTTT. Protein sequence: CASSLPTILSDTQYF.

As DNA, the CDR3 is TGTGCCAGCAGCCGGAGATTGAACACTGAAGCTTTCTTT. Amino acid sequence: CASSRRLNTEAFF. V and J are TRBV7-8 and TRBJ1-1; D gene unclear. CDR1 and CDR2 (germline): SGHVS, FQNEAQ. The CDR3 spans 13 residues. Between the trimmed V and J ends, which lost 5 bases and 0 bases, there was a span of 7 bases.